This T cell receptor (beta chain) was captured by sequencing in a study of control samples from healthy donors and cancer patients. From germline, CDR1 is LNHNV and CDR2 YYDKDF (reference sequence). This CDR3 spans 14 amino acids. The V end was cut by 5 bases, the J end by 5 bases, with 16 bases between. Generated by immunoSEQ multiplex PCR, the TCRdb table keeps only in-frame clones and is missing some. Seen here are some 70,000 clones, approximately 84% observed once, and the top ten hold 2.9%. Sequenced material: PBMCs. This chain uses TRBV15 with TRBJ2-7; possible D gene TRBD1, 5 bases. The clonotype was recovered from a woman aged 45-59 years with lung cancer. CDR3 coding DNA: TGTGCCACCAGCCTGGCGGCAGGGTCGAACGAGCAGTACTTC. Translation: CATSLAAGSNEQYF.